The rows below give T cell receptor beta chains drawn from one sample of a study of shared clonotypes between healthy human individuals. Clones were read by immunoSEQ multiplex PCR, and TCRdb kept only the in-frame ones, dropping some. The table includes millions of clones, approximately 94% detected once. Sequenced: naive CD8+ T cells from PBMCs. These receptor sequences come from a young man in good health. Some clones in this sample may be carry-over from other donors' samples. Each CDR3 is given with its conserved first and last residue. Each record gives: V gene, D gene, clone size, J gene, CDR3 DNA, CDR3 protein. A D gene is named only where the DNA matches it firmly. Clone size appears in some rows only: once, few, many, or a class for an expanded clone.

V: TRBV4-1; D: NA; size: NA; J: TRBJ2-7; DNA: TGCGCCAGCAGCCAAGGGGACCATAGCTCCTACGAGCAGTACTTC; CDR3: CASSQGDHSSYEQYF
V: TRBV4-3; D: NA; size: NA; J: TRBJ2-7; DNA: TGCGCCAGCAGCCAAGATGTAGAGACGGAGCAGTACTTC; CDR3: CASSQDVETEQYF
V: TRBV7-9; D: TRBD1; size: NA; J: TRBJ1-4; DNA: TGTGCCAGCAGCAGACGCGGGACAGACGCGTCGAGGGTTAATGAAAAACTGTTTTTT; CDR3: CASSRRGTDASRVNEKLFF
V: TRBV7-9; D: TRBD2; size: NA; J: TRBJ2-3; DNA: TGTGCCAGCAGCTCGCAACGGGGGGCCCGGACTAGCGACACAGATACGCAGTATTTT; CDR3: CASSSQRGARTSDTDTQYF
V: TRBV11-2; D: NA; size: NA; J: TRBJ2-2; DNA: TGTGCCAGCAGCTTACCTCTTAGGGGAACCGGGGAGCTGTTTTTT; CDR3: CASSLPLRGTGELFF
V: TRBV5-4; D: TRBD2; size: NA; J: TRBJ2-7; DNA: TGTGCCAGCAGCTTTGGTACAAGGGCTAGCGGGAGTTTATCCGAGCAGTACTTC; CDR3: CASSFGTRASGSLSEQYF
V: TRBV6-1; D: NA; size: NA; J: TRBJ1-1; DNA: TGTGCCAGCAGTGAAGATTTCGGTGGAGTACCTGAAGCTTTCTTT; CDR3: CASSEDFGGVPEAFF
V: TRBV19; D: NA; size: NA; J: TRBJ1-2; DNA: TGTGCAAGTATATGGGGAGGTGGCTACACCTTC; CDR3: CASIWGGGYTF
V: TRBV12-5; D: NA; size: few; J: TRBJ1-1; DNA: TGTGCTAGTGGTTTGGTACTTGGGGGGAACACTGAAGCTTTCTTT; CDR3: CASGLVLGGNTEAFF
V: TRBV10-3; D: NA; size: NA; J: TRBJ2-5; DNA: TGTGCCACGAGGCCCTCGTCAGGGAGGGAGACCCAGTACTTC; CDR3: CATRPSSGRETQYF
V: TRBV28; D: TRBD1; size: NA; J: TRBJ1-2; DNA: TGTGCCAGCAGAGGGGACAGGGGAGGGCCTGGCTACACCTTC; CDR3: CASRGDRGGPGYTF
V: TRBV11-2; D: TRBD2; size: NA; J: TRBJ2-1; DNA: TGTGCCAGCAGCTTGTACGGGGGAGGGCCCTCCAATGAGCAGTTCTTC; CDR3: CASSLYGGGPSNEQFF
V: TRBV6-5; D: NA; size: NA; J: TRBJ1-1; DNA: TGTGCCAGCAGTTACAGAGAGGGAAACACTGAAGCTTTCTTT; CDR3: CASSYREGNTEAFF
V: TRBV11-2; D: TRBD2; size: NA; J: TRBJ2-7; DNA: TGTGCCAGCAGCGAGCTAGCGGGAGGGGGCGGAGAGCAGTACTTC; CDR3: CASSELAGGGGEQYF
V: TRBV29-1; D: NA; size: NA; J: TRBJ2-1; DNA: TGCAGCGTTCAATACTCCTACAATGAGCAGTTCTTC; CDR3: CSVQYSYNEQFF